This TCR beta chain was profiled in a study of cytomegalovirus exposure and HLA in healthy donors. Study outcomes and limitations: Later analysis identified a missense DCLRE1C variant that was linked to TCR beta V- and J-gene trimming.

V shed 0 bases, J shed 10 bases, and the junction held 6 bases outside the gene matches. Germline CDR1 LGHNA, CDR2 YSLEER. The CDR3 length is 15 residues. PCR was performed using 60 Vbeta and 13 Jbeta primers. Some clones are missing from TCRdb's copy, which holds only in-frame ones; the method was immunoSEQ multiplex PCR. The sample holds fewer than 200,000 clones, 75% to 85% seen once. Concerning this clone itself: As yet, its antigen is unknown.

The material sequenced was PBMCs. The clonotype was recovered from a woman aged 30 to 39 in good health and CMV-seronegative. The V gene is TRBV4-3, the J gene TRBJ2-1, with TRBD2 matching over 10 bases. The CDR3 nucleotides are TGCGCCAGCAGCCAAGAGGCTAGCGGGGGCCGGGAGCAGTTCTTC. Translation gives CASSQEASGGREQFF.